The sequence of this TCR beta chain was determined in a study of a mutant IDH1 vaccine in newly diagnosed glioma. About the study: Mean patient age was approximately 39 years; about 60% were male and about 38% female.

TCRdb keeps only in-frame clones here, not all; method: immunoSEQ multiplex PCR. The data show over 75,000 clones, roughly 90% seen once. For this clone: The target antigen is unknown.

Points from the study as a whole: Changes in the top peripheral T cell clonotypes seemingly had no bearing on pseudoprogression.

Time point defined: baseline, week 1 (first vaccination visit). The treatment here: pre-vaccination baseline after standard-of-care therapy. This clonotype originated in a woman aged 45 to 65 with glioma. Sequenced material: PBMCs, taken from a glioma patient treated with radiotherapy, temozolomide or both.

The CDR3 is CASSIERGTYYEQYF. The CDR3 nucleotides are TGTGCCAGTAGTATAGAGAGGGGAACCTACTACGAGCAGTACTTC. This chain joins TRBV19 and TRBJ2-7, with D perhaps matching TRBD1 or TRBD2 (5 bases each). V was clipped by 0 bases and J by 3 bases, with 12 bases between them. Germline assignment: CDR1 LNHDA and CDR2 SQIVND (reference sequence). This CDR3 is built from 15 residues.